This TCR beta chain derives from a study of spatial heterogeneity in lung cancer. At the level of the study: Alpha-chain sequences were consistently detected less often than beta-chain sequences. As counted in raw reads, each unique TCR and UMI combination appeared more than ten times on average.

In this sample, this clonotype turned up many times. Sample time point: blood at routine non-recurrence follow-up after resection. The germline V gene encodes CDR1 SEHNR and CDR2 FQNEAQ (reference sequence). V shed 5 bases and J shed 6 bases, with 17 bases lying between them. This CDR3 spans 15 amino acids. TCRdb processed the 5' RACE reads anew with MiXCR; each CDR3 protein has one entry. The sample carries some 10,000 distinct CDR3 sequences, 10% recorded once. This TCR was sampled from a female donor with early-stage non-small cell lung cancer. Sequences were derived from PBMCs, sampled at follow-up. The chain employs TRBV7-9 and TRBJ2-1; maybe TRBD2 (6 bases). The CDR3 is CASSPGLPISNEQFF. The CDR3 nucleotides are TGTGCCAGCAGCCCTGGACTACCCATAAGCAATGAGCAGTTCTTC.